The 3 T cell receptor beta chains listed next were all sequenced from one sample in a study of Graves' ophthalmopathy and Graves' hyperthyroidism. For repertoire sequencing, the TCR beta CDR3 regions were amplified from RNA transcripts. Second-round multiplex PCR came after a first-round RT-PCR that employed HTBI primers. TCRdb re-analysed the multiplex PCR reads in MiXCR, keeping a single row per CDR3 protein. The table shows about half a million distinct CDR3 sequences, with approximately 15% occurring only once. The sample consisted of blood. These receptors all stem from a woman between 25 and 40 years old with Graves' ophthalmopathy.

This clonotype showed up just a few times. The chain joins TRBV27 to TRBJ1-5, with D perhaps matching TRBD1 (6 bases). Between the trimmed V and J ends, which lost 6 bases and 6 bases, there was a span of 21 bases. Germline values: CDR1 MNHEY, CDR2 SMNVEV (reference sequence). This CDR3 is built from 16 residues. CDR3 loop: CASRPLRGVRGQPQHF. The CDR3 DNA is TGTGCCAGCAGGCCACTCCGCGGGGTCAGGGGTCAGCCCCAGCATTTT.

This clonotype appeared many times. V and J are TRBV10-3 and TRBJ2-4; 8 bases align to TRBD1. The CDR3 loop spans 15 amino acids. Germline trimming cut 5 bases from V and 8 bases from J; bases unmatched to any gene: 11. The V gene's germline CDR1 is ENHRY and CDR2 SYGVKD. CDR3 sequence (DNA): TGTGCCATCAGTCCTGGCGACAGGGGATTTGACATTCAGTACTTC. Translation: CAISPGDRGFDIQYF.

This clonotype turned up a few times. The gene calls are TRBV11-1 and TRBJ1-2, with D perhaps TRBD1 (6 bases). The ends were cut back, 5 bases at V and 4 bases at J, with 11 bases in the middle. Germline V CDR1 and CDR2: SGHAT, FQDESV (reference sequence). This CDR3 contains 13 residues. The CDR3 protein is CASSNRVPYGYTF. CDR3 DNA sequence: TGTGCCAGCAGCAACAGGGTCCCCTATGGCTACACCTTC.